The clone carrying this T cell receptor beta chain was observed at least ten times. The antigen is undetermined. The CDR3 runs to 13 residues. Germline CDR1 and CDR2: SQVTM and ANQGSEA. The V end lost 2 bases, the J end lost 8 bases, and 13 bases lay between the germline ends. This entry belongs to a study of read filtering for tumor transcriptome and immune sequencing. Study overall: Per sample, TCR-region reads ranged about 4 to 10.27 million by IR-seq, about 75 to 1273 by RNA-seq.

Study results and caveats: Correlation between methods rose after single-read clonotypes were removed.

Molecular barcoded adaptors covering alpha/delta and beta/gamma chains were used on 400 to 450 ng RNA. TCRdb reprocessed the reads via MiXCR and lists one record per CDR3 protein. The data hold more than 100,000 distinct CDR3 sequences, with roughly an eighth observed a single time. Sequencing used a population of CD138-negative cells sorted from bone marrow. The chain is built from TRBV29-1 and TRBJ2-1; a weak D match, TRBD1 (5 bases). The source is a donor aged 40 or over with multiple myeloma. The CDR3 region is CSVEPQGKDEQFF. The CDR3 nucleotides are TGCAGCGTTGAACCCCAGGGTAAGGATGAGCAGTTCTTC.